What follows are 29 T cell receptor beta chains derived from one specimen sequenced in a study of shared clonotypes between healthy human individuals. Assay used: immunoSEQ multiplex PCR; TCRdb lists only in-frame clones, some missing. The sample yields about 460,000 clones, approximately 80% seen once. The sequencing sample was made of PBMCs. The receptors shown here come from a woman aged 40 to 49 in good health. Some clones in this sample may be carry-over from other donors' samples.

The V call is TRBV18, the J call TRBJ2-5; D ambiguous. The germline V gene has CDR1 KGHSH and CDR2 LQKENI. V shed 1 base and J shed 14 bases, with 14 bases lying between them. CDR3 length equals 12 residues. CDR3 amino acids: CASSPLPEGTYF. Here the CDR3 DNA reads TGTGCCAGCTCACCACTTCCAGAAGGTACTTACTTC.

The V call is TRBV4-3, the J call TRBJ2-2; perhaps TRBD2 as D (6 bases). The CDR3 contains 16 residues. The germline V and J ends were trimmed by 1 base and 4 bases, with 13 bases remaining between them. Germline CDR1 and CDR2: LGHNA and YSLEER. CDR3 coding DNA: TGCGCCAGCAGCCAAGTGGCCGGGACTCCCACCGGGGAGCTGTTTTTT. This codes for CASSQVAGTPTGELFF.

The count of this clone is one. The chain couples TRBV18 to TRBJ2-7; D unclear. The J call may be wrong; the DNA end is better matched by TRBJ2-5. CDR1 KGHSH and CDR2 LQKENI come from the germline V gene. The CDR3 length is 11 residues. The CDR3 sequence is CASSPGETQYF. The CDR3 region has the DNA TGTGCCAGCTCACCAGGGGAGACCCAGTACTTC.

This rearrangement joins TRBV5-5 to TRBJ1-2; 7 nucleotides match TRBD1. This CDR3 has 14 residues. Losses at the gene ends were 0 bases for V and 6 bases for J; bases not matched to a gene: 5. Germline values: CDR1 SGHKS, CDR2 YYEKEE (reference sequence). The CDR3 is CASSLAAGTDGYTF. The CDR3 nucleotides read TGTGCCAGCAGCTTGGCCGCGGGGACAGATGGCTACACCTTC.

The chain uses TRBV29-1 and TRBJ2-1; 7 bases fit TRBD1. V shed 3 bases, J shed 10 bases, and the junction held 0 bases outside the gene matches. CDR1 SQVTM and CDR2 ANQGSEA come from the germline V gene. This CDR3 region has 10 residues. CDR3 in DNA: TGCAGCGTTGAGACAGGGGAGCAGTTCTTC. Its protein is CSVETGEQFF.

This chain joins TRBV4-1 and TRBJ1-5, with unresolved D. V dropped 2 bases and J dropped 7 bases, with 15 bases sitting between them. The CDR3 spans 15 residues. From germline, CDR1 is MGHRA and CDR2 YSYEKL. CDR3 bases: TGCGCCAGCAGCCAACTTGGACTTCCACTCCAGCCCCAGCATTTT. Its protein product is CASSQLGLPLQPQHF.

This clone was detected only once. The V gene is TRBV30, the J gene TRBJ2-1; possibly TRBD2 for D (6 bases). Germline lookup yields CDR1 GTSNPN and CDR2 SVGIG (reference sequence). The CDR3 has 16 amino acids. V dropped 3 bases and J dropped 8 bases, with 23 bases sitting between them. CDR3: CAWSTWGVSHTDEQFF. CDR3 DNA sequence: TGTGCCTGGAGCACCTGGGGGGTAAGCCATACCGATGAGCAGTTCTTC.

Concerning this clone: A far bigger clonotype differs at one base, so this is likely a read error. Other DNA sequences from this sample encode an identical CDR3 as well. This chain links TRBV4-2 with TRBJ2-6, with 9 nucleotides matching TRBD2. The CDR3 length is 16 residues. V lost 8 bases and J lost 1; bases outside the gene matches: 6. Germline V gene data show CDR1 as LGHNA and CDR2 as YNFKEQ. The CDR3 is CASVAGDFSGANVLTF. CDR3 in DNA: TGTGCCAGCGTAGCGGGGGACTTTTCTGGGGCCAACGTCCTGACTTTC.

Written as DNA, the CDR3 is TGTGCCAGCAGCTCCACCCCGACTAGCGCCGCGGGCGAGCAGTACTTC. This gives the protein CASSSTPTSAAGEQYF. This chain connects TRBV7-9 to TRBJ2-7, with 8 bases lining up with TRBD2. V lost 4 bases to trimming and J lost 6 bases; unmatched junction nucleotides: 14. Germline-derived CDR1 and CDR2 are SEHNR and FQNEAQ (reference sequence). The CDR3 has 16 amino acids.

This clone has only one observation. The V and J genes are TRBV29-1 and TRBJ2-7, with 13 bases identical to TRBD2. This CDR3 has 14 amino acids. Unmatched junction bases numbered 7, after V lost 6 bases and J lost 5 bases. The germline V gene has CDR1 SQVTM and CDR2 ANQGSEA. Here the CDR3 reads CSVAGTSGTHEQYF. CDR3 bases: TGCAGCGTAGCCGGGACTAGCGGGACCCACGAGCAGTACTTC.

On this clone: This could be a read error, since a much larger clone is one nucleotide away. The chain has TRBV9 and TRBJ1-4; D possibly corresponds to TRBD1 (6 bases). CDR1 and CDR2 (germline): SGDLS, YYNGEE. The CDR3 loop spans 15 amino acids. The CDR3, as DNA: TGTGCCTGCAGCCCCCGGGGGCAGGGTCGGGAAAAACTGTTTTTT. This sequence encodes CACSPRGQGREKLFF.

In this sample, this clone turned up a few times. The rearrangement joins TRBV6-1 to TRBJ2-4, with a tentative D call TRBD1 (5 bases). The CDR3 loop spans 13 amino acids. Germline lookup yields CDR1 MNHNS and CDR2 SASEGT. V was pared by 2 bases and J by 6 bases, with 8 bases between. CDR3 sequence reads: CASSEQTVNIQYF. The CDR3 region has the DNA TGTGCCAGCAGTGAACAGACAGTAAACATTCAGTACTTC.

The chain uses TRBV15 and TRBJ2-3, with D hard to call. CDR3 length: 15 residues. Germline assignment: CDR1 LNHNV and CDR2 YYDKDF (reference sequence). Trimming took 3 bases from V and 0 from J, leaving 10 bases between them. The CDR3 nucleotides read TGTGCCACCAGCAGTTCGCGTTCTAGCACAGATACGCAGTATTTT. Its protein is CATSSSRSSTDTQYF.

Remarks on this clone: A far larger clone is one base from this, pointing to a likely read error. Other DNA sequences in the sample encode the same CDR3. The rearrangement uses TRBV2 and TRBJ1-2; the D gene is possibly TRBD1 (5 bases). CDR1 and CDR2 from the germline V gene are SNHLY and FYNNEI. Trimming shortened V by 1 base and J by 8 bases, and 8 bases separated the two germline ends. There are 12 residues in the CDR3. The CDR3 DNA is TGTGCCAGCAGTGAAGGGGGGGTCGGCTACACCTTC. Protein product: CASSEGGVGYTF.

The CDR3 DNA sequence: TGTGCCATCAGTGACATCGAGAGGCTTCGCTTGAACACTGAAGCTTTCTTT. Its protein product is CAISDIERLRLNTEAFF. The genes are TRBV10-3 and TRBJ1-1; unclear D gene. The length of the CDR3 is 17 residues. Trimming pared 3 bases from V and 0 bases from J, leaving 17 bases between. The V gene's germline CDR1 is ENHRY and CDR2 SYGVKD.

Comments on this clone: A far bigger clonotype differs at one base, so this is likely a read error. A read error is likely, as this CDR3 ends without the conserved phenylalanine or tryptophan. The V gene is TRBV29-1, the J gene TRBJ2-7; D remains unclear. CDR1 and CDR2 from the germline V gene are SQVTM and ANQGSEA. The CDR3 has 11 amino acids. V dropped 3 bases and J dropped 4 bases, with 7 bases sitting between them. CDR3 coding DNA: TGCAGCGTTGATTCGGGTTACGAGCAGTACTCC. It yields the protein CSVDSGYEQYS.

The chain employs TRBV5-1 and TRBJ1-3; unclear D gene. This CDR3 spans 15 amino acids. V was cut by 2 bases and J by 3 bases, with 12 bases left in between. Germline CDR1 is SGHRS and CDR2 is YFSETQ. This chain's CDR3 is CASSFAQGIGNTIYF. The CDR3 region has the DNA TGCGCCAGCAGCTTTGCTCAAGGGATTGGAAACACCATATATTTT.

The chain recombines TRBV7-3 with TRBJ1-1; D is possibly TRBD1 (6 bases). V was pared by 5 bases and J by 2 bases, with 15 bases between. In germline, CDR1 is SGHTA, CDR2 FQGTGA. The CDR3 totals 15 residues. The CDR3 DNA sequence: TGTGCCAGCAGCGCCTTCAGGGGTGGAAACACTGAAGCTTTCTTT. It codes for CASSAFRGGNTEAFF.

The chain has TRBV7-3 and TRBJ1-1; 7 nucleotides match TRBD1. J was trimmed by 4 bases and V by 3 bases; bases with no gene match: 2. The CDR3 totals 13 residues. CDR1 and CDR2 (germline): SGHTA, FQGTGA. The CDR3 region is CASSFDRATEAFF. DNA for the CDR3: TGTGCCAGCAGCTTTGACAGGGCCACTGAAGCTTTCTTT.

The rearrangement links TRBV19 to TRBJ2-7; D is possibly TRBD2 (6 bases). V was pared by 5 bases and J by 3 bases, with 11 bases between. This CDR3 is built from 13 residues. CDR1 is LNHDA and CDR2 is SQIVND in the germline V gene (reference sequence). Here the CDR3 reads CASSVRENYEQYF. The CDR3 DNA is TGTGCCAGTAGTGTACGGGAGAACTACGAGCAGTACTTC.

The V call is TRBV9, the J call TRBJ1-1, with unresolved D. The CDR3 consists of 15 residues. V gave up 0 bases and J gave up 4 bases, with 13 bases separating them. Germline values: CDR1 SGDLS, CDR2 YYNGEE. The CDR3 bases are TGTGCCAGCAGCGTAGGCCGAGGGTGGGGCACTGAAGCTTTCTTT. It specifies CASSVGRGWGTEAFF.

The chain combines TRBV19 with TRBJ2-7; perhaps TRBD2 as D (5 bases). The CDR3 sequence is 11 residues long. V was trimmed by 10 bases and J by 7 bases, leaving 14 bases between them. CDR1 and CDR2 from the germline V gene are LNHDA and SQIVND (reference sequence). The CDR3 coding sequence is TGTGCCACCGCCACGACGGGAGAGCAGTACTTC. It is translated as CATATTGEQYF.

The chain has TRBV7-9 and TRBJ2-1; D unresolved. Germline assignment: CDR1 SEHNR and CDR2 FQNEAQ (reference sequence). This CDR3 comprises 13 residues. Trimming left V 5 bases short and J 4 bases short, with 9 bases between. This chain's CDR3 is CASSPSVYNEQFF. The CDR3, as DNA: TGTGCCAGCAGCCCGTCCGTGTACAATGAGCAGTTCTTC. Full variable domain (rest looked up from reference TRBV7-9 and TRBJ2-1): DTGVSQNPRHKITKRGQNVTFRCDPISEHNRLYWYRQTLGQGPEFLTYFQNEAQLEKSRLLSDRFSAERPKGSFSTLEIQRTEQGDSAMYLCASSPSVYNEQFFGPGTRLTVL.

The chain joins TRBV18 to TRBJ2-5, with 7 bases fitting TRBD2. This CDR3 has 16 amino acids. In germline, CDR1 is KGHSH, CDR2 LQKENI. V lost 3 bases and J lost 5; bases outside the gene matches: 12. In DNA form, the CDR3 reads TGTGCCAGCTCACCGCCACCACTAGCGACGACGGAGACCCAGTACTTC. It encodes CASSPPPLATTETQYF.

Of note for this clone: A read error is the likely source, as a far larger clone sits one nucleotide away. Other DNA sequences within the sample encode an identical CDR3. This chain joins TRBV30 and TRBJ2-5; D is possibly TRBD2 (5 bases). The CDR3 is 14 residues long. Germline values: CDR1 GTSNPN, CDR2 SVGIG (reference sequence). Trimming left V 4 bases short and J 5 bases short, with 17 bases between. CDR3 sequence: CAWTRGSFQETQYF. The CDR3 coding sequence is TGTGCCTGGACTAGAGGGAGCTTTCAGGAGACCCAGTACTTC.

The chain combines TRBV6-7 with TRBJ1-5; D is perhaps TRBD1 (5 bases). TRBV6-7 carries the ORF label, with uncertain function. Between the trimmed V and J ends, which lost 2 bases and 0 bases, there was a span of 14 bases. The CDR3 extends over 17 amino acids. The CDR3 DNA follows: TGTGCCAGCAGTTACCGCACGAAGGGGAATAGCAATCAGCCCCAGCATTTT. It is translated as CASSYRTKGNSNQPQHF.

A remark on this clone: This likely stems from a read error, as it lies one base from a far larger clone. The rearrangement uses TRBV7-3 and TRBJ2-2; 7 bases are a match to TRBD2. The germline gives CDR1 SGHTA, CDR2 FQGTGA. V lost 5 bases, J lost 0 bases, and 3 bases stayed unmatched. The CDR3 runs 15 residues. The CDR3 is CASSPGLANTGELFF. The CDR3 DNA reads as TGTGCCAGCAGCCCTGGACTAGCGAACACCGGGGAGCTGTTTTTT.

With regard to this clone: Being one base from a much bigger clone, this may be a read error. The chain uses TRBV7-6 and TRBJ2-1; D unclear. CDR3 length: 15 amino acids. The germline gives CDR1 SGHVS, CDR2 FNYEAQ. The CDR3 reads CAGSPGNQNYNEQFF. The CDR3 nucleotides are TGTGCCGGCAGCCCTGGGAATCAAAACTACAATGAGCAGTTCTTC.

This sequence joins TRBV7-3 and TRBJ2-7, with 10 bases matching TRBD1. CDR1 SGHTA and CDR2 FQGTGA come from the germline V gene. The junction had 1 base not matched to a gene; V was cut back by 2 bases and J by 0 bases. The length of the CDR3 is 15 residues. DNA of the CDR3: TGTGCCAGCAGCTTAGGGGACAGGGGCTCCTACGAGCAGTACTTC. Protein: CASSLGDRGSYEQYF.